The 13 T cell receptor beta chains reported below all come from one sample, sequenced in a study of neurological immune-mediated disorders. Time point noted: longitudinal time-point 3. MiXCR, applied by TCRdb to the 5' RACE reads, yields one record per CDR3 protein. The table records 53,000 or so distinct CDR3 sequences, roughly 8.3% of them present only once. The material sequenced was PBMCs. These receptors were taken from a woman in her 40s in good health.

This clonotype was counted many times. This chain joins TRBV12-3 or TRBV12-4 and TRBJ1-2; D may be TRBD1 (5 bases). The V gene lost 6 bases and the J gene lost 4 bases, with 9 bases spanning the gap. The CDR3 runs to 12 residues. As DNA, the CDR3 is TGTGCCAGCAGCGGGACGGTCTATGGCTACACCTTC. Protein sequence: CASSGTVYGYTF.

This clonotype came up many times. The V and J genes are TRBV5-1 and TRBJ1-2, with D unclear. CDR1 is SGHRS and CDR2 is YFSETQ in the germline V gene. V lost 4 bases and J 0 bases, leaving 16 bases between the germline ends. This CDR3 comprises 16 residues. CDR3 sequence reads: CASSPVEALSNYGYTF. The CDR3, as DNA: TGCGCCAGCAGCCCCGTTGAAGCGCTGTCTAACTATGGCTACACCTTC.

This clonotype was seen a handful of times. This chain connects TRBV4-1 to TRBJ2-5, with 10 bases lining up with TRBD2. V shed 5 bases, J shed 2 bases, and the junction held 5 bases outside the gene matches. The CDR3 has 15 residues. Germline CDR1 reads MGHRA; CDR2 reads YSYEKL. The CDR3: CASSYWTSGQETQYF. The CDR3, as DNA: TGCGCCAGCAGCTACTGGACTAGCGGTCAAGAGACCCAGTACTTC.

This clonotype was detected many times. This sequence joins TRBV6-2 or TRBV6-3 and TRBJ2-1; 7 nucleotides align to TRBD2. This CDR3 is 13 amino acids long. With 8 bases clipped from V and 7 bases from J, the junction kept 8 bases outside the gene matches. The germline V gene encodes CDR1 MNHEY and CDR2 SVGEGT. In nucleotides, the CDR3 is TGTGCCAGCGATAGAGCGGGGTATAATGAGCAGTTCTTC. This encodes CASDRAGYNEQFF.

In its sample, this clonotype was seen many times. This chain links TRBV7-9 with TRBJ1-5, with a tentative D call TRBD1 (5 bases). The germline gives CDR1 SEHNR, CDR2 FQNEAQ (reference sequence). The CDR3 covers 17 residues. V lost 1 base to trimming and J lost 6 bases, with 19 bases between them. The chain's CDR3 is CASSLDPRMGVGQPQHF. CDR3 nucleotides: TGTGCCAGCAGCTTAGACCCTCGGATGGGGGTCGGTCAGCCCCAGCATTTT.

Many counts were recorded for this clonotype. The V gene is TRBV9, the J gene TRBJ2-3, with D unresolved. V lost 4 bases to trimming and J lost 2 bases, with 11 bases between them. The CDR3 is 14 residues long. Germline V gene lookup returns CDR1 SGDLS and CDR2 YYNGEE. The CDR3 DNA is TGTGCCAGCAGCACCAGACTCCACACAGATACGCAGTATTTT. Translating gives CASSTRLHTDTQYF.

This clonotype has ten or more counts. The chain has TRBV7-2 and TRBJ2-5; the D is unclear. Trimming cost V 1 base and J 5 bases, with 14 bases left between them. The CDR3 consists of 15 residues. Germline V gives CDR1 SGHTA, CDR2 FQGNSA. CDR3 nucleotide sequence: TGTGCCAGCAGCTTAGGAGCCCGGCGAGATGAGACCCAGTACTTC. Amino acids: CASSLGARRDETQYF. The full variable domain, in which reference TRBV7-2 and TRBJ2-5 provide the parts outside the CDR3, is GAGVSQSPSNKVTEKGKDVELRCDPISGHTALYWYRQSLGQGLEFLIYFQGNSAPDKSGLPSDRFSAERTGGSVSTLTIQRTQQEDSAVYLCASSLGARRDETQYFGPGTRLLVL.

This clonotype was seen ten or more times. CDR3 sequence: CASSPTGRYEQYF. The CDR3 DNA is TGTGCCAGCAGTCCGACAGGACGATACGAGCAGTACTTC. The J gene is TRBJ2-7, the V gene TRBV27; tentatively, D is TRBD1 (6 bases). CDR1 and CDR2 (germline): MNHEY, SMNVEV (reference sequence). The CDR3 has 13 amino acids. The V gene lost 5 bases and the J gene lost 4 bases, with 12 bases spanning the gap.

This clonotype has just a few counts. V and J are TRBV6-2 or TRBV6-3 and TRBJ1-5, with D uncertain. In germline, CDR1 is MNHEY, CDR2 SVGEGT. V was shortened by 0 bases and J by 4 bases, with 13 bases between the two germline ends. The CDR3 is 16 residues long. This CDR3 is CASSYSPRLGNQPQHF. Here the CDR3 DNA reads TGTGCCAGCAGTTACTCCCCGAGGCTGGGGAATCAGCCCCAGCATTTT.

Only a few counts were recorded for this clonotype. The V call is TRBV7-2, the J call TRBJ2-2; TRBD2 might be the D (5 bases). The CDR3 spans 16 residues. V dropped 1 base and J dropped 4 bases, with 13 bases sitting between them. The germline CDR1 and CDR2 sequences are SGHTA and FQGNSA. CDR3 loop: CASSLVVVGATGELFF. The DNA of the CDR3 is TGTGCCAGCAGCTTAGTAGTGGTGGGAGCCACCGGGGAGCTGTTTTTT.

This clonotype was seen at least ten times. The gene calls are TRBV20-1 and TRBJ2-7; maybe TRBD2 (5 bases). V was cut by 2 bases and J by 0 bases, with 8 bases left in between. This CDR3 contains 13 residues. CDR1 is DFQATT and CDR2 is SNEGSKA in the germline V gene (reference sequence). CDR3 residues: CSARSTSSYEQYF. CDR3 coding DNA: TGCAGTGCTAGATCTACTAGCTCCTACGAGCAGTACTTC.

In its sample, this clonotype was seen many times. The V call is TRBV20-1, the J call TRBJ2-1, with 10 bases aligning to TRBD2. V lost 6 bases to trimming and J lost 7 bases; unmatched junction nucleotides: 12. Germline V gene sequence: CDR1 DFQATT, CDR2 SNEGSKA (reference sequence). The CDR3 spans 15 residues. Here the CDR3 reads CSAQRPSGSRNEQFF. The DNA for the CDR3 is TGCAGTGCCCAGCGGCCTAGCGGGAGTCGGAATGAGCAGTTCTTC.

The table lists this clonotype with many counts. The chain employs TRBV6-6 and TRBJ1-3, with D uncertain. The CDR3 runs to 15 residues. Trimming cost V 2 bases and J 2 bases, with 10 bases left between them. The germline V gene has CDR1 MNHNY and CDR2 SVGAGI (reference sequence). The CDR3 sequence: CASSYGPGPGNTIYF. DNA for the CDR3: TGTGCCAGCAGTTACGGTCCGGGTCCTGGAAACACCATATATTTT.